Detailed here is one T cell receptor (beta chain). What it binds is not known. These data belong to a study of vaccination and CD4 T cells after COVID-19. Points from the study as a whole: SARS-CoV-2-reactive clonotype medians increased from roughly 21 to 40, not significantly. Spike mono-reactive status applied to 304 of 307 vaccine-specific clones in convalescent patients.

CD4+ T cells that had been cultured provided DNA sequenced with the Oncomine TCR Beta short-read assay. TCRdb reprocessed the PCR reads via MiXCR and lists one record per CDR3 protein. The sample shows around 19,000 distinct CDR3 sequences, roughly 45% of them seen only once. Treatment specified: roughly 11-day PBMC culture with coronavirus spike peptide pools or control peptides (ViraFEST assay). The CDR3 consists of 12 residues. V was shortened by 3 bases and J by 3 bases, with 7 bases between the two germline ends. CDR1 and CDR2 from the germline V gene are SQVTM and ANQGSEA. The V call is TRBV29-1, the J call TRBJ2-3; D remains ambiguous. Sequenced sample: CD4+ T cells from blood, cultured in vitro. The receptor's source is a human donor who had recovered from COVID-19. The CDR3 spells CSVDAVTDTQYF. The CDR3 bases are TGCAGCGTTGATGCCGTTACAGATACGCAGTATTTT.